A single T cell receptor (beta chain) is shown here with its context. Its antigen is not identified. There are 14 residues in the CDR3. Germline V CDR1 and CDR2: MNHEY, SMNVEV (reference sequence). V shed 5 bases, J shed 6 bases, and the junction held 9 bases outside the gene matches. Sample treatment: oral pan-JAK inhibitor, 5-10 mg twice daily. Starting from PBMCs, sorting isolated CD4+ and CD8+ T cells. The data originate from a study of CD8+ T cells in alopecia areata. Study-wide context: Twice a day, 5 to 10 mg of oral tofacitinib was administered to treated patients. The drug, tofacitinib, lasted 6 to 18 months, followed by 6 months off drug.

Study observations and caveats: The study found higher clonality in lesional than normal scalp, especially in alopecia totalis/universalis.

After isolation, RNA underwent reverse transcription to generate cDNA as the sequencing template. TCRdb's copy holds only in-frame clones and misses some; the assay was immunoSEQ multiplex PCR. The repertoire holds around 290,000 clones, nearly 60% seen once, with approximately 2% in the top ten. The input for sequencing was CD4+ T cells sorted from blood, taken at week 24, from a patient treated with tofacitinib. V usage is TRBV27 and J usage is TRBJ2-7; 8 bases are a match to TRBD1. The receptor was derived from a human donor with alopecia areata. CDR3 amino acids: CASSPPDRVSEQYF. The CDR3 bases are TGTGCCAGCAGTCCCCCGGACAGGGTATCCGAGCAGTACTTC.